This T cell receptor (beta chain) was captured by sequencing in a study of blood T cell repertoires in COVID-19 (dated by TCRdb to 2018 to 2021). About the study as a whole: Collaborator samples came from the United States, Italy and Spain and covered acute and convalescent phases of COVID-19. Deeply sampled blood TCRbeta repertoires from subjects exposed to, actively infected with, or recovered from COVID-19 were included in the dataset. Nearly every sample came with metadata listing a de-identified subject ID, COVID-19 status, age in years and sex. Where HLA class I and class II types were available, the types were taken from metadata supplied by the sample provider, not from assay-based typing. The material from the prospective study consisted of cDNA or gDNA derived from T cells, B-cell-depleted T cells, or PBMCs. The samples were drawn from the first 160 participants of the ongoing ImmuneRACE study and from some 1,300 subjects provided by 6 global collaborators. A freely available public database, intended as a resource for researchers studying the immune response to SARS-CoV-2, is where the repertoires were released.

Measured from the cysteine to the phenylalanine, the CDR3 is 14 residues long. Here the CDR3 DNA is all that survives: 42 bases in frame from base 1. V is reduced by 4 bases and J by 0 bases, leaving a spacing of 11 bases between them. In the germline V gene, CDR1 corresponds to SGHRS and CDR2 to YFSETQ. The study at large found these results: The quantity of clinical and demographic metadata differed by source and by participant and was supplied without curation.

TCRbeta CDR3 regions were amplified from genomic DNA by means of the immunoSEQ Assay, a bias-controlled multiplex PCR. The paper's data handling went like this. The number of nucleated cells in each sample was estimated from the amplification of reference gene primers within the assay. To quantify the absolute abundance of each unique TCRbeta CDR3 rearrangement, sequence reads were collapsed and filtered. Productive Simpson clonality was computed per sample as the square root of Simpson's diversity index over productive rearrangements. TCRdb's version of the immuneACCESS table is confined to in-frame rearrangements and falls short of the full clone set. An unresolved V gene accounts for under half of the shortfall where checked; the remainder is of unknown origin. Clonal size and the V and J genes are those of that table, whereas D and trimming came from the DNA. Recorded for this sample are about 110,000 clones; roughly nine tenths of them occurred a single time. The ten largest clones represent more than 4.5% of the sample.

The collaborating institutions used their own protocols to collect whole blood in K2EDTA tubes. Collaborator samples were shipped for TCRbeta analysis as frozen whole blood, isolated PBMCs, or DNA extracted from either sample type. About this clone itself: There is no known antigen for this receptor. No base quality values were provided; no much bigger clone lies one nucleotide off.

The source material was peripheral blood. This receptor was taken from a human donor in a cohort sampled during active COVID-19. This chain joins TRBV5-1 to TRBJ2-7; perhaps TRBD1 is the D gene, with 6 bases matching. The CDR3 protein is CASSLDSYSYEQYF. The DNA sequence follows: TGCGCCAGCAGCCTGGACAGTTACTCCTACGAGCAGTACTTC.